The T cell receptor beta chain described here comes from a study of T cells after yellow fever vaccination. Study-wide results and limits: Abundant clonotypes from the bulk population could have been carried over as contaminants into FACS-sorted repertoires. Clones that expanded after primary vaccination mostly reappeared after the booster (96% CD4, about 89% CD8). Peaking on day 5 versus 15, the secondary response was faster but weaker.

The sample holds many counts of this clonotype. Antigen unknown. Template switching by 5'RACE produced TCR cDNA, adding a universal primer site and UMIs. TCRdb fed the 5' RACE reads into MiXCR, producing one record per CDR3 protein. This table has 230,000 or so distinct CDR3 sequences, more than 3.5% appearing once. The CDR3 spans 16 residues. Per germline, CDR1 SGHTA and CDR2 FQGNSA. The ends lost 1 base at V and 6 bases at J; junction bases unmatched: 6. This chain connects TRBV7-2 to TRBJ1-6; 7 nucleotides match TRBD1. Material: PBMCs, obtained 15 days after the yellow fever booster vaccination. The sequence derives from a man younger than 35 who received the YFV17D yellow fever vaccine. The CDR3 protein is CASSLVVQGGNSPLHF. The CDR3 DNA is TGTGCCAGCAGCTTAGTGGTGCAGGGGGGTAATTCACCCCTCCACTTT.